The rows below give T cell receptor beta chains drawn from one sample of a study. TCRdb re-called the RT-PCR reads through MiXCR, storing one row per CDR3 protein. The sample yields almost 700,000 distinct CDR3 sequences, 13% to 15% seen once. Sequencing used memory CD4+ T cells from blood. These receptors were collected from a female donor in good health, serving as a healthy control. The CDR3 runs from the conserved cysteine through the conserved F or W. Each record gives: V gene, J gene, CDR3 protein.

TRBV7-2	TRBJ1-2	CASSRDTLGYGYTF
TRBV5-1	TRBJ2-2	CASSPGRQNTGELFF
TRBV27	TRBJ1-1	CASSLLSVNTEAFF
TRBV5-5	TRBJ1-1	CASSLGQRWAFF
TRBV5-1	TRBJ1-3	CASSLTADGNTIYF
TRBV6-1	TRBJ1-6	CASSITGGQLSPLHF
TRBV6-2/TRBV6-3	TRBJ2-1	CASSSPSRMGVNEQFF
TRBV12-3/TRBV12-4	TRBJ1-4	CASSPGQRNEKLFF
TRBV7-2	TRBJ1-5	CASSSRGRDQPQHF
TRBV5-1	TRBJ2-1	CASSLGQTYNEQFF
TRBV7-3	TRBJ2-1	CASNFGLAAYNEQFF
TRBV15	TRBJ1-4	CATSRGGVDSEKLFF
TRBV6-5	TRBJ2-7	CASTQGLEQYF
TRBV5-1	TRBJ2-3	CASSLNRVSTDTQYF
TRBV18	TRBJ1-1	CASSRTGGKGTEAFF
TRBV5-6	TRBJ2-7	CASSLGMDPSYEQYF
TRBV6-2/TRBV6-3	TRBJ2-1	CASRARVGEQFF
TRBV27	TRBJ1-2	CASSSLSGRNIYGYTF
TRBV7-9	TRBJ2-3	CASSLPGSTDTQYF
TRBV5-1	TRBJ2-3	CASSQKIFVAGGITDTQYF
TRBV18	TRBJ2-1	CASSPRAGLGNEQFF
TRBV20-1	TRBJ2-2	CTALRTSGWATNTGELFF
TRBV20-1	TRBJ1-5	CSATPGQGHQPQHF
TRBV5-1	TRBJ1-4	CASSLIPGTDNEKLFF
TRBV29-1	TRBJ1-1	CSATSGTGVAAFF
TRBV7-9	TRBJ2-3	CASSLGRFVGTDTQYF
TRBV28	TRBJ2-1	CAGGSDGDEQFF
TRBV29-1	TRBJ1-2	CSVEAERGQGYNYGYTF
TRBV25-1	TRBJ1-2	CASSEFGGGGNYGYTF
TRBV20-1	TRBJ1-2	CSASRGQSNYGYTF
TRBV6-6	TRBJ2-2	CASRESGGDPGELFF
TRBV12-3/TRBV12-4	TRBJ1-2	CASSLGGTGYTF
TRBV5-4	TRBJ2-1	CASSSKGGGRGYNEQFF
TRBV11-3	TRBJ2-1	CASSLGPSNEQFF
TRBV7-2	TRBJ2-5	CASSTGTTQETQYF
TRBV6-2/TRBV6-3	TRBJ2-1	CAGRPGGSLLNEQFF
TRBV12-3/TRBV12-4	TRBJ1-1	CASRGWTDMNTEAFF
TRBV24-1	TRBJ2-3	CATSVADTQYF
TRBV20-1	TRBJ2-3	CSASGSVTGTDTQYF
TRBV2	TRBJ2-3	CASSEIPTSGDTQYF
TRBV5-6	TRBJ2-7	CASSSQRGSYEQYF
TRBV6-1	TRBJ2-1	CASSVNAGDEQFF
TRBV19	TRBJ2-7	CASRPVGTGRYEQYF
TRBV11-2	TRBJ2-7	CASSRGTSGTPYEQYF
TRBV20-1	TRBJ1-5	CSATPGSNQPQHF
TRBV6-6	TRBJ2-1	CASSYSTGTNEQFF
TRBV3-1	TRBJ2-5	CASTILASGSQTQYF
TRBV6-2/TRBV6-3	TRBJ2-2	CASSYTGLSNTGELFF